The 27 T cell receptor beta chains reported below all come from one sample, sequenced in a study of T cell repertoires in cytomegalovirus infection. From the reads, TCRdb called clonotypes with MiXCR, one entry per CDR3 protein. The repertoire holds fewer than 1,000,000 distinct CDR3 sequences, roughly 30% seen once, with around an eighth in the top ten. For these TCRs, the target antigens are not known. This specimen was cultured CD8+ T cells from PBMCs, taken from culture after CMV antigen stimulation. These receptor sequences come from a human donor in good health (CMV status not recorded). Some clones in this sample may be carry-over from other donors' samples.

This clonotype was seen more than once but under ten times. The genes are TRBV7-9 and TRBJ2-1, with TRBD1 matching over 7 bases. This CDR3 has 17 residues. Looked up from germline, CDR1 is SEHNR and CDR2 is FQNEAQ (reference sequence). The trim removed 0 bases at V and 3 bases at J, leaving 8 bases unmatched. In DNA form, the CDR3 reads TGTGCCAGCAGCTTAGCTCCCAGACAGGGCGGCTACAATGAGCAGTTCTTC. Translation gives CASSLAPRQGGYNEQFF.

This clonotype showed up just a few times. The chain has TRBV25-1 and TRBJ1-2; D call uncertain. This CDR3 spans 18 amino acids. Trimming took off 8 bases at V and 4 bases at J, with 29 bases between the two ends. The germline gives CDR1 MGHDK, CDR2 SYGVNS. In nucleotides, the CDR3 is TGTGCCAGCCGACTCCCTAACCGCGGCAGAACAAACCGCTATGGCTACACCTTC. Residues: CASRLPNRGRTNRYGYTF.

This rearrangement joins TRBV2 to TRBJ2-3; either TRBD1 or TRBD2 may supply D (6 bases each). The CDR3 is 14 amino acids. Deletions cut 1 base from V and 6 bases from J, with 11 bases between. CDR1 SNHLY and CDR2 FYNNEI come from the germline V gene. The CDR3 DNA reads TGTGCCAGCAGTGAAGTGGAGGGGGAGGATACGCAGTATTTT. It translates to CASSEVEGEDTQYF.

This clonotype was seen more than once but under ten times. This chain connects TRBV2 to TRBJ1-3; D is ambiguous. Germline values: CDR1 SNHLY, CDR2 FYNNEI. Trimming cost V 8 bases and J 4 bases, with 12 bases left between them. The length of the CDR3 is 13 residues. In nucleotides, the CDR3 is TGTGCCAGCGCTCCGGGATTCGGAAACACCATATATTTT. Amino acids: CASAPGFGNTIYF.

This clonotype was seen only a few times. V gene TRBV28 combines with J gene TRBJ1-1; 9 bases are a match to TRBD1. The CDR3 runs 14 residues. CDR1 and CDR2 from the germline V gene are MDHEN and SYDVKM. The trim removed 7 bases at V and 5 bases at J, leaving 8 bases unmatched. The CDR3 region is CASTYRGRETEAFF. The CDR3, as DNA: TGTGCCAGCACGTACAGGGGGCGCGAAACTGAAGCTTTCTTT.

Many counts were recorded for this clonotype. The chain has TRBV28 and TRBJ1-5, with TRBD1 matching over 9 bases. Germline CDR1 is MDHEN and CDR2 is SYDVKM. The length of the CDR3 is 13 residues. J lost 6 bases, V lost 5 bases, and 2 bases had no gene match. CDR3 loop: CASSTGGSQPQHF. The CDR3, as DNA: TGTGCCAGCAGTACAGGGGGCAGTCAGCCCCAGCATTTT.

The chain is built from TRBV15 and TRBJ2-1; D is unresolved. The CDR3 sequence is 13 residues long. CDR1 is LNHNV, CDR2 YYDKDF, per germline (reference sequence). V lost 1 base, J lost 7 bases, and 8 bases lay in between. The CDR3 loop is CATSRARANEQFF. The CDR3 region has the DNA TGTGCCACCAGCAGAGCTAGGGCGAATGAGCAGTTCTTC.

The rearrangement joins TRBV28 to TRBJ2-7, with 7 bases identical to TRBD1. The ends lost 6 bases at V and 3 bases at J; junction bases unmatched: 8. The germline CDR1 and CDR2 sequences are MDHEN and SYDVKM. The CDR3 sequence is 14 residues long. In DNA, the CDR3 is TGTGCCAGCAGACCCATGACAGGGAACTACGAGCAGTACGTC. It specifies CASRPMTGNYEQYV.

This clonotype was counted a few times. This chain uses TRBV10-1 with TRBJ2-7; maybe TRBD1 (5 bases). Trimming took off 3 bases at V and 4 bases at J, with 10 bases between the two ends. The CDR3 sequence is 13 residues long. CDR1 and CDR2 (germline): WNHNN, SYGVQD (reference sequence). CDR3 nucleotides: TGCGCCAGCAGTGAAACAGGAAAATACGAGCAGTACTTC. It translates to CASSETGKYEQYF.

This chain joins TRBV12-5 and TRBJ2-4; a possible D gene is TRBD1 (6 bases). The CDR3 consists of 16 residues. Trimming left V 3 bases short and J 2 bases short, with 14 bases between. The germline CDR1 and CDR2 sequences are LGHNT and FRNRAP. The CDR3 region has the DNA TGTGCTAGTGGTTTTCAGGGGTTCCAGACCAAAAACATTCAGTACTTC. It specifies CASGFQGFQTKNIQYF.

This chain links TRBV29-1 with TRBJ1-1; D is unclear. CDR3 length: 11 residues. CDR1 is SQVTM, CDR2 ANQGSEA, per germline. V dropped 7 bases and J dropped 0 bases, with 6 bases sitting between them. CDR3 bases: TGCAGCGGTGACTTGAACACTGAAGCTTTCTTT. Its protein product is CSGDLNTEAFF.

The chain employs TRBV7-6 and TRBJ2-5; the D is unclear. CDR1 is SGHVS, CDR2 FNYEAQ, per germline. V was clipped by 3 bases and J by 0 bases, with 8 bases between them. CDR3 length equals 14 residues. CDR3 DNA: TGTGCCAGCAGCTTTTCGGTACACCAAGAGACCCAGTACTTC. It translates to CASSFSVHQETQYF.

This clonotype has just a few counts. J is TRBJ1-4 and V is TRBV7-9; 7 bases line up with TRBD1. Germline V lookup: CDR1 SEHNR, CDR2 FQNEAQ (reference sequence). The CDR3 is 15 amino acids. J gave up 4 bases and V 7 bases, and 9 bases lay outside the gene matches. CDR3 DNA: TGTGCCAGCACCCCGAAGGGGGCGGGTAATGAAAAACTGTTTTTT. Translation gives CASTPKGAGNEKLFF.

The chain carries TRBV9 and TRBJ2-5, with no clear D. The length of the CDR3 is 12 residues. Germline CDR1 SGDLS, CDR2 YYNGEE. V was cut by 2 bases and J by 1 base, with 3 bases left in between. For the CDR3, the DNA is TGTGCCAGCAGCGTTGGCCAAGAGACCCAGTACTTC. Translated, it gives CASSVGQETQYF.

The rearrangement uses TRBV12-3 or TRBV12-4 and TRBJ1-5, with a possible D match to TRBD1 (5 bases). V lost 8 bases and J lost 5, with 13 bases in between. The CDR3 spans 13 residues. Here the CDR3 reads CASSGRVDQPQHF. The CDR3 region has the DNA TGTGCCAGCTCAGGCAGGGTCGATCAGCCCCAGCATTTT.

The chain employs TRBV7-2 and TRBJ1-1; TRBD1 might be the D (5 bases). This CDR3 has 16 residues. Looked up from germline, CDR1 is SGHTA and CDR2 is FQGNSA. V shed 4 bases and J shed 3 bases, with 18 bases lying between them. The CDR3 nucleotides are TGTGCCAGCAGCTCGCATAGTGGGGGGGGGGACACTGAAGCTTTCTTT. This translates into CASSSHSGGGDTEAFF. The variable domain in full, with the rest retrieved from reference TRBV7-2 and TRBJ1-1, is GAGVSQSPSNKVTEKGKDVELRCDPISGHTALYWYRQSLGQGLEFLIYFQGNSAPDKSGLPSDRFSAERTGGSVSTLTIQRTQQEDSAVYLCASSSHSGGGDTEAFFGQGTRLTVV.

This clonotype came up a few times. The V gene is TRBV2, the J gene TRBJ1-5; tentative D call: TRBD1 (5 bases). Germline assignment: CDR1 SNHLY and CDR2 FYNNEI. The CDR3 is made up of 13 amino acids. V lost 8 bases to trimming and J lost 5 bases, with 13 bases between them. The CDR3 DNA is TGTGCCAGCCGCGGGGCAGATTATCAGCCCCAGCATTTT. This sequence encodes CASRGADYQPQHF. The full variable domain, in which reference TRBV2 and TRBJ1-5 provide the parts outside the CDR3, is EPEVTQTPSHQVTQMGQEVILRCVPISNHLYFYWYRQILGQKVEFLVSFYNNEISEKSEIFDDQFSVERPDGSNFTLKIRSTKLEDSAMYFCASRGADYQPQHFGDGTRLSIL.

The chain joins TRBV19 to TRBJ2-7, with 10 bases lining up with TRBD1. V lost 10 bases, J lost 4 bases, and 13 bases stayed unmatched. This CDR3 is built from 15 residues. CDR1 and CDR2 (germline): LNHDA, SQIVND (reference sequence). CDR3 region: CATKHGDRGLYEQYF. DNA for the CDR3: TGTGCCACGAAGCACGGGGACAGGGGACTTTACGAGCAGTACTTC. The full variable domain, in which reference TRBV19 and TRBJ2-7 provide the parts outside the CDR3, is DGGITQSPKYLFRKEGQNVTLSCEQNLNHDAMYWYRQDPGQGLRLIYYSQIVNDFQKGDIAEGYSVSREKKESFPLTVTSAQKNPTAFYLCATKHGDRGLYEQYFGPGTRLTVT.

This clonotype was detected many times. The V gene is TRBV11-2, the J gene TRBJ2-5, with 12 bases lining up with TRBD1. V dropped 3 bases and J dropped 4; count of bases not matched to a gene: 6. Germline V gives CDR1 SGHAT, CDR2 FQNNGV. This CDR3 comprises 16 residues. CDR3 sequence: CASSLGTGGALETQYF. The CDR3 nucleotides read TGTGCCAGCAGCTTGGGGACAGGGGGCGCGTTAGAGACCCAGTACTTC. The whole variable domain, filled in from reference TRBV11-2 and TRBJ2-5, reads EAGVAQSPRYKIIEKRQSVAFWCNPISGHATLYWYQQILGQGPKLLIQFQNNGVVDDSQLPKDRFSAERLKGVDSTLKIQPAKLEDSAVYLCASSLGTGGALETQYFGPGTRLLVL.

About this clonotype itself: One base away lies a much larger clone, so this may be a sequencing read error. The rearrangement joins TRBV7-2 to TRBJ2-5, with D possibly being TRBD1 or TRBD2 (5 bases each). The V gene's germline CDR1 is SGHTA and CDR2 FQGNSA. There are 14 residues in the CDR3. CDR3 amino acids: CATSLGDPLETQYF. The DNA for the CDR3 is TGTGCCACCAGCTTAGGGGACCCCCTGGAGACCCAGTACTTC. Filled out from reference TRBV7-2 and TRBJ2-5, the complete variable domain reads GAGVSQSPSNKVTEKGKDVELRCDPISGHTALYWYRQSLGQGLEFLIYFQGNSAPDKSGLPSDRFSAERTGGSVSTLTIQRTQQEDSAVYLCATSLGDPLETQYFGPGTRLLVL.

On this clonotype itself: A much larger clone lies a single base off, so this may be a read error. The chain has TRBV7-8 and TRBJ2-1, with 8 bases that match TRBD2. Looked up from germline, CDR1 is SGHVS and CDR2 is FQNEAQ. The CDR3 has 17 residues. CDR3 DNA: TGTGTCAGCAGCTCCCCGGGACTAGGCAGTTCCTACAATGAGCAGTTCTTC. It is translated as CVSSSPGLGSSYNEQFF.

The chain is built from TRBV7-9 and TRBJ2-7; TRBD1 might be the D (6 bases). Trimming took off 5 bases at V and 2 bases at J, with 13 bases between the two ends. The CDR3 sequence is 14 residues long. Germline V gene data show CDR1 as SEHNR and CDR2 as FQNEAQ (reference sequence). As DNA, the CDR3 is TGTGCCAGCAGCCCCGGACAGTACCCCTACGAGCAGTACTTC. Protein sequence: CASSPGQYPYEQYF.

The chain uses TRBV20-1 and TRBJ2-5; 7 bases map to TRBD2. The CDR3 contains 16 residues. Germline V gene sequence: CDR1 DFQATT, CDR2 SNEGSKA (reference sequence). The ends lost 1 base at V and 4 bases at J; junction bases unmatched: 12. This chain's CDR3 is CSARGGTNQRGETQYF. The CDR3 coding sequence is TGCAGTGCTAGAGGAGGGACTAACCAGCGGGGAGAGACCCAGTACTTC.

This clonotype was counted many times. The chain links TRBV27 to TRBJ2-2, with D possibly TRBD1 on 5 matching bases. V lost 8 bases, J lost 4 bases, and 14 bases lay in between. In germline, CDR1 is MNHEY, CDR2 SMNVEV (reference sequence). The CDR3 is 14 residues long. Here the CDR3 DNA reads TGTGCCAGCTCGTTAAGGGGAAGCACCGGGGAGCTGTTTTTT. This gives the protein CASSLRGSTGELFF.

The rearrangement uses TRBV4-1 and TRBJ2-1; D is possibly TRBD2 (5 bases). This CDR3 comprises 17 residues. Germline V gene data show CDR1 as MGHRA and CDR2 as YSYEKL. With 4 bases removed from V and 1 base from J, the gap between germline ends came to 17 bases. The CDR3 coding sequence is TGCGCCAGCAGCCTATCTCTACCAGTAGCGTCCTACAATGAGCAGTTCTTC. Protein: CASSLSLPVASYNEQFF.

CDR3 sequence reads: CASSLPGAVTTEAFF. The CDR3 DNA reads TGTGCCAGTAGCCTACCGGGGGCGGTAACCACTGAAGCTTTCTTT. The chain combines TRBV19 with TRBJ1-1, with a weak D call TRBD1 (6 bases). This CDR3 region has 15 residues. Germline CDR1 is LNHDA and CDR2 is SQIVND (reference sequence). V lost 6 bases and J 4 bases, leaving 18 bases between the germline ends.

The chain is built from TRBV6-5 and TRBJ2-3; possible D gene TRBD1, 5 bases. This CDR3 has 13 residues. Deletions cut 7 bases from V and 1 base from J, with 9 bases between. In germline, CDR1 is MNHEY, CDR2 SVGAGI. CDR3 region: CASKGVGTDTQYF. The CDR3 region has the DNA TGTGCCAGCAAAGGGGTTGGCACAGATACGCAGTATTTT.